The 20 T cell receptor beta chains below come from one sample, sequenced in a study of shared clonotypes between healthy human individuals. TCRdb's table, derived via immunoSEQ multiplex PCR, lists solely in-frame clones and lacks some. The sample shows roughly 2.2 million clones, around 93% of them seen only once. The sequenced sample consisted of naive CD4+ T cells from PBMCs. Noted subset: CD45RA+ positively selected. The receptors stem from a man between 18 and 35 years old in good health. Some clones in this sample may be carry-over from other donors' samples.

CDR3 coding DNA: TGTGCCAGCAGCTCCGGGAAATTGGGGACAGCCCCCCAGGGACTGTTTTTT. Protein: CASSSGKLGTAPQGLFF. This chain links TRBV7-9 with TRBJ1-4; 7 bases agree with TRBD1. V lost 4 bases and J lost 13; bases outside the gene matches: 21. The CDR3 is 17 residues long. Looked up from germline, CDR1 is SEHNR and CDR2 is FQNEAQ (reference sequence).

This rearrangement joins TRBV28 to TRBJ1-5; D is uncertain. Trimming pared 7 bases from V and 7 bases from J, leaving 17 bases between. Germline V gene sequence: CDR1 MDHEN, CDR2 SYDVKM. The CDR3 spans 14 residues. In DNA form, the CDR3 reads TGTGCCAGCACCGTAGGCACCCGGGCGCAGCCCCAGCATTTT. It yields the protein CASTVGTRAQPQHF.

DNA of the CDR3: TGCGCCAGCAGCCAAGATATTGGGGGGCCGCCGACATTGGAAGCTTTCTTT. Protein: CASSQDIGGPPTLEAFF. The rearrangement links TRBV4-3 to TRBJ1-1, with a tentative D call TRBD1 (6 bases). Per the germline V gene, CDR1 is LGHNA and CDR2 is YSLEER. The CDR3 contains 17 residues. The ends were cut back, 0 bases at V and 8 bases at J, with 22 bases in the middle.

The genes are TRBV9 and TRBJ2-3; D is unresolved. The CDR3 has 14 amino acids. Deletions cut 1 base from V and 1 base from J, with 7 bases between. Per the germline V gene, CDR1 is SGDLS and CDR2 is YYNGEE. The CDR3 is CASSVNYRTDTQYF. The CDR3 nucleotides are TGTGCCAGCAGCGTAAACTACCGCACAGATACGCAGTATTTT. The variable domain in full, completed from reference TRBV9 and TRBJ2-3, reads DSGVTQTPKHLITATGQRVTLRCSPRSGDLSVYWYQQSLDQGLQFLIQYYNGEERAKGNILERFSAQQFPDLHSELNLSSLELGDSALYFCASSVNYRTDTQYFGPGTRLTVL.

The chain has TRBV7-2 and TRBJ2-7, with 10 nucleotides matching TRBD1. J lost 6 bases, V lost 5 bases, and 7 bases had no gene match. The V gene's germline CDR1 is SGHTA and CDR2 FQGNSA. The CDR3 is made up of 14 amino acids. In DNA, the CDR3 is TGTGCCAGCAGCCGGGGACAGGGGTTCAGCGAGCAGTACTTC. This sequence encodes CASSRGQGFSEQYF.

The rearrangement uses TRBV28 and TRBJ1-2; a weak D match, TRBD1 (5 bases). V lost 2 bases and J lost 4, with 14 bases in between. The CDR3 runs 15 residues. Germline CDR1 MDHEN, CDR2 SYDVKM. CDR3 region: CASSLGVGTAYGYTF. CDR3 in DNA: TGTGCCAGCAGTTTAGGGGTCGGGACGGCCTATGGCTACACCTTC.

The chain carries TRBV28 and TRBJ1-3, with 8 bases that match TRBD1. V shed 6 bases, J shed 0 bases, and the junction held 1 base outside the gene matches. Germline lookup yields CDR1 MDHEN and CDR2 SYDVKM. The CDR3 runs to 14 residues. CDR3: CASRQGVSGNTIYF. CDR3 coding DNA: TGTGCCAGCAGACAGGGGGTCTCTGGAAACACCATATATTTT. The variable domain in full, completed from reference TRBV28 and TRBJ1-3, reads DVKVTQSSRYLVKRTGEKVFLECVQDMDHENMFWYRQDPGLGLRLIYFSYDVKMKEKGDIPEGYSVSREKKERFSLILESASTNQTSMYLCASRQGVSGNTIYFGEGSWLTVV.

The CDR3 sequence: CASSLALGLGDLEQFF. The CDR3 DNA is TGTGCCAGCAGCTTAGCGCTGGGACTAGGGGATTTGGAGCAGTTCTTC. This chain joins TRBV11-1 and TRBJ2-1; 8 bases map to TRBD2. The V segment lost 0 bases and the J segment 10 bases; nucleotides outside the gene matches: 11. This CDR3 spans 16 amino acids. Germline CDR1 SGHAT, CDR2 FQDESV (reference sequence). Full variable domain (outside the CDR3, taken from reference TRBV11-1 and TRBJ2-1): EAEVAQSPRYKITEKSQAVAFWCDPISGHATLYWYRQILGQGPELLVQFQDESVVDDSQLPKDRFSAERLKGVDSTLKIQPAELGDSAMYLCASSLALGLGDLEQFFGPGTRLTVL.

About this clone: Other nucleotide sequences from this sample produce the same CDR3. The rearrangement uses TRBV18 and TRBJ1-1; 7 nucleotides line up with TRBD1. J was trimmed by 1 base and V by 3 bases; bases with no gene match: 5. The CDR3 contains 15 residues. CDR1 and CDR2 (germline): KGHSH, LQKENI. This CDR3 reads CASSPLQGKNTEAFF. DNA of the CDR3: TGTGCCAGCTCACCGTTACAGGGGAAGAACACTGAAGCTTTCTTT. Drawing the rest from reference TRBV18 and TRBJ1-1, the complete variable domain is NAGVMQNPRHLVRRRGQEARLRCSPMKGHSHVYWYRQLPEEGLKFMVYLQKENIIDESGMPKERFSAEFPKEGPSILRIQQVVRGDSAAYFCASSPLQGKNTEAFFGQGTRLTVV.

This clone has just one count. The genes are TRBV10-3 and TRBJ1-5, with a tentative D call TRBD1 (5 bases). The length of the CDR3 is 15 residues. Trimming took 2 bases from V and 4 from J, leaving 12 bases between them. Looked up from germline, CDR1 is ENHRY and CDR2 is SYGVKD. The CDR3 is CAISEGAGGNQPQHF. The CDR3, as DNA: TGTGCCATCAGTGAGGGGGCGGGGGGAAATCAGCCCCAGCATTTT.

The CDR3 loop is CSVVLDQKMDRTYNEQFF. The DNA for the CDR3 is TGCAGCGTTGTGTTGGATCAAAAGATGGACAGAACCTACAATGAGCAGTTCTTC. The J gene is TRBJ2-1, the V gene TRBV29-1; D may be TRBD1 (6 bases). The CDR3 spans 18 residues. Germline V gene sequence: CDR1 SQVTM, CDR2 ANQGSEA. Trimming took off 4 bases at V and 2 bases at J, with 24 bases between the two ends.

J is TRBJ2-1 and V is TRBV28; 11 bases are shared with TRBD2. Germline V gene sequence: CDR1 MDHEN, CDR2 SYDVKM. The V and J ends lost 6 bases and 3 bases, in that order; junction bases with no gene match: 10. This CDR3 has 17 residues. CDR3 in amino acids: CASRPTGTSGYYNEQFF. The CDR3 region has the DNA TGTGCCAGCAGGCCCACCGGGACTAGCGGCTACTACAATGAGCAGTTCTTC.

The chain couples TRBV5-1 to TRBJ2-2; the match to TRBD2 covers 10 bases. The germline V gene has CDR1 SGHRS and CDR2 YFSETQ. CDR3 length equals 17 residues. The J segment lost 4 bases and the V segment lost 2 bases, leaving 8 bases of the junction unmatched. The CDR3 nucleotides are TGCGCCAGCAGCTTACTTGTTTTAGCGGGAGGCACCGGGGAGCTGTTTTTT. Protein sequence: CASSLLVLAGGTGELFF.

About this clone: Other DNA variants within this sample encode the same CDR3. The genes are TRBV5-1 and TRBJ2-1, with TRBD2 matching 7 bases. V was pared by 2 bases and J by 0 bases, with 2 bases of the junction left unmatched. CDR3 size: 15 residues. Germline V gene lookup returns CDR1 SGHRS and CDR2 YFSETQ. This chain's CDR3 is CASSLTGGSYNEQFF. In DNA, the CDR3 is TGCGCCAGCAGCTTAACGGGGGGCTCCTACAATGAGCAGTTCTTC.

V usage is TRBV15 and J usage is TRBJ2-5; D call uncertain. This CDR3 spans 15 amino acids. The germline V gene has CDR1 LNHNV and CDR2 YYDKDF (reference sequence). Trimming shortened V by 0 bases and J by 0 bases, and 8 bases separated the two germline ends. The CDR3 reads CATSRDRSYQETQYF. The CDR3 nucleotides read TGTGCCACCAGCAGAGATCGGTCGTACCAAGAGACCCAGTACTTC.

V and J are TRBV5-4 and TRBJ2-6; 7 bases map to TRBD1. The germline CDR1 and CDR2 sequences are SGHNT and YYREEE (reference sequence). This CDR3 contains 14 residues. After removal of 4 bases from V and 3 bases from J, the junction contained 1 base not matched to a gene. The CDR3 DNA is TGTGCCAGCAGCCCAGGGGGTGGGGCCAACGTCCTGACTTTC. Its translation: CASSPGGGANVLTF.

The chain has TRBV11-2 and TRBJ2-7, with D tentatively TRBD1 or TRBD2 (5 bases each). The CDR3 loop spans 15 amino acids. V lost 0 bases and J 6 bases, leaving 15 bases between the germline ends. Germline values: CDR1 SGHAT, CDR2 FQNNGV. The CDR3 reads CASSLEVGTGGEQYF. CDR3 sequence (DNA): TGTGCCAGCAGCTTAGAGGTTGGTACTGGGGGCGAGCAGTACTTC.

The chain has TRBV28 and TRBJ1-2; weak D call: TRBD1 (6 bases). The CDR3 is made up of 14 amino acids. V was clipped by 7 bases and J by 2 bases, with 14 bases between them. Germline V gene data show CDR1 as MDHEN and CDR2 as SYDVKM. This chain's CDR3 is CASTVGQTNYGYTF. DNA for the CDR3: TGTGCCAGCACTGTTGGACAGACGAACTATGGCTACACCTTC.

The J gene is TRBJ1-2, the V gene TRBV28; 12 bases map to TRBD1. CDR1 and CDR2 (germline): MDHEN, SYDVKM. After removal of 6 bases from V and 4 bases from J, the junction contained 9 bases not matched to a gene. There are 16 residues in the CDR3. The CDR3 region has the DNA TGTGCCAGCAGCCCCGCTGGGACAGGGGGCAGCTATGGCTACACCTTC. This encodes CASSPAGTGGSYGYTF.

About this clone itself: The sample holds other DNA sequences that translate to the same CDR3. The genes are TRBV7-9 and TRBJ2-5; D unclear. The germline V gene has CDR1 SEHNR and CDR2 FQNEAQ (reference sequence). The CDR3 has 11 residues. Trimming removed 3 bases at V and 4 bases at J, with 3 bases between. CDR3 in amino acids: CASSFRETQYF. Here the CDR3 DNA reads TGTGCCAGCAGCTTTAGAGAGACCCAGTACTTC.